Listed below are T cell receptor beta chains from one sample, sequenced in a study of blood T cell repertoires in COVID-19. Clones were read by immunoSEQ multiplex PCR, and TCRdb kept only the in-frame ones, dropping some. The table records 80,000 to 100,000 clones, around nine tenths of them present only once. Sample: peripheral blood. The receptors originated from a man in his fifties or sixties with acute or convalescent COVID-19. The CDR3 runs from the conserved cysteine through the conserved F or W. A D gene is named only where the DNA matches it firmly. A clone size is listed for some rows: how often the clone was seen (once, few, many), or a class if it is expanded.

>TRBJ2-3|NA|TRBV29-1|TRBD2
CSSSAASGSTDTQYF
TGCAGCTCCTCAGCGGCTAGCGGGAGCACAGATACGCAGTATTTT
>TRBJ1-2|NA|TRBV6-6|TRBD1
CASMGTALNYGYTF
TGTGCCAGCATGGGGACAGCTCTGAACTATGGCTACACCTTC
>TRBJ1-1|NA|TRBV6-1|NA
CASSENPVNTEAFF
TGTGCCAGCAGTGAAAACCCAGTGAACACTGAAGCTTTCTTT
>TRBJ2-2|NA|TRBV2|TRBD2
CASSLRGAGGRDAGELFF
TGTGCCAGCAGTCTCAGGGGGGCCGGCGGGAGGGATGCCGGGGAGCTGTTTTTT
>TRBJ2-7|NA|TRBV19|TRBD2
CASSIIPASGTYEQYF
TGTGCCAGTAGTATCATACCCGCTAGCGGAACCTACGAGCAGTACTTC
>TRBJ2-1|NA|TRBV11-2|NA
CASSFLQRVSYNEQFF
TGTGCCAGCAGCTTCTTACAGCGGGTTTCCTACAATGAGCAGTTCTTC
>TRBJ2-1|NA|TRBV16|NA
CASSPYVGLASGSSYNEQFF
TGTGCCAGCAGCCCCTACGTTGGGCTCGCGAGCGGAAGCTCCTACAATGAGCAGTTCTTC
>TRBJ2-7|NA|TRBV11-3|TRBD1
CASSSTGGSYEQYF
TGTGCCAGCAGCTCGACAGGGGGCTCCTACGAGCAGTACTTC
>TRBJ2-3|NA|TRBV1|NA
CTSSPATEVRGTDTQYF
TGCACCAGCAGCCCGGCCACCGAGGTGCGGGGGACAGATACGCAGTATTTT
>TRBJ1-2|few|TRBV25-1|NA
CASTRTGMGNYGYTF
TGTGCCAGCACCCGAACAGGCATGGGGAACTATGGCTACACCTTC
>TRBJ1-3|NA|TRBV7-2|NA
CASSAIWGGGNTIYF
TGTGCCAGCAGCGCCATTTGGGGGGGTGGAAACACCATATATTTT
>TRBJ2-1|NA|TRBV2|TRBD2
CASQGLAANEQFF
TGTGCCAGCCAGGGACTAGCGGCCAATGAGCAGTTCTTC
>TRBJ2-3|NA|TRBV5-6|TRBD1
CASSFGTGLDTQYF
TGTGCCAGCAGCTTCGGGACAGGTTTAGATACGCAGTATTTT
>TRBJ2-1|NA|TRBV11-3|NA
CAGSPTGLSYNEQFF
TGTGCCGGCAGCCCTACCGGACTTTCCTACAATGAGCAGTTCTTC
>TRBJ1-3|NA|TRBV19|NA
CASSVTGTNGNTIYF
TGTGCCAGTAGCGTCACAGGGACTAATGGAAACACCATATATTTT
>TRBJ2-1|NA|TRBV18|TRBD2
CASSPPELAGYYYNEQFF
TGTGCCAGCTCACCACCGGAGTTAGCGGGATACTACTACAATGAGCAGTTCTTC
>TRBJ2-3|NA|TRBV10-1|TRBD2
CASSEATTGGPLDTQYF
TGCGCCAGCAGTGAGGCCACGACGGGGGGGCCTTTAGATACGCAGTATTTT
>TRBJ2-7|few|TRBV7-9|TRBD2
CASSRGWGGVYEQYF
TGTGCCAGCAGCCGTGGTTGGGGGGGAGTGTACGAGCAGTACTTC
>TRBJ1-1|NA|TRBV27|TRBD1
CASSLGTGITEAFF
TGTGCCAGCAGTTTAGGGACAGGGATCACTGAAGCTTTCTTT
>TRBJ2-3|NA|TRBV5-1|TRBD2
CASSQGLEADTQYF
TGCGCCAGCAGCCAAGGACTAGAGGCAGATACGCAGTATTTT
>TRBJ1-1|NA|TRBV3-1/TRBV3-2|NA
CASSHKAGGTEAFF
TGTGCCAGCAGCCATAAGGCCGGAGGGACTGAAGCTTTCTTT
>TRBJ2-7|once|TRBV30|NA
CAWSEVRGYEQYF
TGTGCCTGGAGTGAGGTTCGCGGATACGAGCAGTACTTC
>TRBJ1-4|NA|TRBV6-1|NA
CASSEASGATNEKLFF
TGTGCCAGCAGTGAAGCTTCCGGGGCAACTAATGAAAAACTGTTTTTT
>TRBJ1-5|NA|TRBV5-1|NA
CASSPWTGGEGPQHF
TGCGCCAGCAGCCCGTGGACGGGGGGCGAAGGGCCCCAGCATTTT
>TRBJ2-3|NA|TRBV6-1|NA
CASSEDPVTGLTDTQYF
TGTGCCAGCAGTGAAGATCCCGTGACAGGACTTACAGATACGCAGTATTTT
>TRBJ2-5|once|TRBV11-2|NA
CASSLGGGRWETQYF
TGTGCCAGCAGTCTGGGGGGCGGGAGATGGGAGACCCAGTACTTC
>TRBJ2-3|NA|TRBV7-2|NA
CASSSLLTGSTDTQYF
TGTGCCAGCAGCTCCCTCCTCACAGGTAGCACAGATACGCAGTATTTT
>TRBJ1-4|once|TRBV29-1|NA
CSVAGAANEKLFF
TGCAGCGTTGCAGGGGCGGCTAATGAAAAACTGTTTTTT
>TRBJ2-1|NA|TRBV29-1|NA
CSVEDEGVPLGEQFF
TGCAGCGTTGAAGATGAGGGAGTCCCTCTTGGTGAGCAGTTCTTC
>TRBJ2-3|NA|TRBV7-6|TRBD2
CASSRDYAPDTQYF
TGTGCCAGCAGCCGGGACTACGCCCCAGATACGCAGTATTTT
>TRBJ2-3|NA|TRBV2|TRBD1
CASSEGRQGADTQYF
TGTGCCAGCAGTGAAGGGCGACAGGGGGCAGATACGCAGTATTTT
>TRBJ2-1|NA|TRBV7-9|TRBD2
CASSLKISGRERNEQFF
TGTGCCAGCAGCTTGAAGATAAGCGGGAGGGAACGGAATGAGCAGTTCTTC
>TRBJ2-1|NA|TRBV9|NA
CASSPHWGDFRVEQFF
TGTGCCAGCAGCCCCCATTGGGGGGATTTTCGGGTTGAGCAGTTCTTC
>TRBJ1-3|once|TRBV7-6|NA
CASSLTGSPSGNTIYF
TGTGCCAGCAGCCTCACGGGATCCCCTTCTGGAAACACCATATATTTT
>TRBJ1-3|NA|TRBV15|NA
CATSRDRGNTIYF
TGTGCCACCAGCAGAGATCGGGGAAACACCATATATTTT
>TRBJ1-3|NA|TRBV15|NA
CATSRDGTVASGNTIYF
TGTGCCACCAGCAGAGATGGGACTGTAGCTTCTGGAAACACCATATATTTT
>TRBJ1-1|NA|TRBV30|NA
CAWASGMNTEAFF
TGTGCCTGGGCCAGCGGGATGAACACTGAAGCTTTCTTT
>TRBJ2-2|NA|TRBV5-5|TRBD2
CASSPTSGGTGELFF
TGTGCCAGCAGCCCGACTAGCGGAGGCACCGGGGAGCTGTTTTTT
>TRBJ2-7|few|TRBV28|TRBD1
CASSVPGTGGVNEQYF
TGTGCCAGCAGTGTACCGGGGACAGGGGGAGTAAACGAGCAGTACTTC
>TRBJ2-1|NA|TRBV3-1/TRBV3-2|TRBD2
CASSQVTGTSESSYNEQFF
TGTGCCAGCAGCCAAGTGACTGGGACTAGCGAGAGCTCCTACAATGAGCAGTTCTTC